What follows describes a single T cell receptor beta chain. As yet, its antigen is unknown. The sample comes from a study of T cell responses to AZD1222 COVID-19 vaccine. General study results and limits: Just a handful of people given AZD1222 tested seropositive at baseline. Spike was spanned by vaccine-associated CD4 TCRs, with dominance at 160-218 and 743-854. Donors were largely white British and mainly female; clonal diversity was possibly underestimated. The breadth and depth of Spike-specific TCRs increased once two AZD1222 doses had been given.

Sequencing used immunoSEQ multiplex PCR; TCRdb keeps in-frame clones, though not all of them. The sample comprises 90,000 to 120,000 clones, 80% to 95% of which are singletons, and 6.2% rests with the top ten. The CDR3 sequence is 12 residues long. V lost 4 bases and J lost 6, with 11 bases in between. The germline V gene has CDR1 SGHDT and CDR2 YYEEEE. V is TRBV5-6 and J is TRBJ2-7, with D possibly called TRBD1 or TRBD2 (7 bases each). The source of this sequence is an adult who received the AZD1222 COVID-19 vaccine. Sequencing was performed on peripheral blood, taken 28 days after the second AZD1222 dose. CDR3: CASSQGGFEQYF. CDR3 sequence (DNA): TGTGCCAGCAGCCAGGGGGGGTTCGAGCAGTACTTC.